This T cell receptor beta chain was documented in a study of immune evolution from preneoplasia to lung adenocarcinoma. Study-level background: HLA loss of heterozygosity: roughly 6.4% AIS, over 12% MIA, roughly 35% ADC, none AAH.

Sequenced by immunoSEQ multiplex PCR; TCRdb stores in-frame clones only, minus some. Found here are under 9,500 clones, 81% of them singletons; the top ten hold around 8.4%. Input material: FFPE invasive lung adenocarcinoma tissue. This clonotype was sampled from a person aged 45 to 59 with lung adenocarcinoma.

CDR3 DNA: TGTGCCAGCTCCCGGCTCCACGGTGACACTGAAGCTTTCTTT. This translates into CASSRLHGDTEAFF. The chain is built from TRBV18 and TRBJ1-1; D gene uncertain. Trimming left V 6 bases short and J 3 bases short, with 14 bases between. The germline V gene has CDR1 KGHSH and CDR2 LQKENI. The CDR3 length is 14 residues.